Sequencing of this T cell receptor (beta chain) was carried out in a study of T cell responses to AZD1222 COVID-19 vaccine. Study observations and caveats: When two AZD1222 doses had been given, Spike-specific TCR breadth and depth rose.

Germline assignment: CDR1 MNHEY and CDR2 SVGAGI. V was clipped by 2 bases and J by 7 bases, with 8 bases between them. This CDR3 has 13 amino acids. Some clones are missing from TCRdb's copy, which holds only in-frame ones; the method was immunoSEQ multiplex PCR. The table records around 46,000 clones, around 89% of them present only once. As for this clone: Its antigen is still unknown.

J is TRBJ2-2 and V is TRBV6-5; possible D gene TRBD2, 5 bases. The TCR sequence derives from an adult who received the AZD1222 COVID-19 vaccine. The sample was peripheral blood, taken 28 days after the second AZD1222 dose. DNA of the CDR3: TGTGCCAGCAGTTACGAGGGAGACGGGGAGCTGTTTTTT. This codes for CASSYEGDGELFF.